This passage covers 27 T cell receptor beta chains from one sample sequenced in a study of T cell clonality in common variable immunodeficiency. Using immunoSEQ multiplex PCR, the repertoire was profiled, and TCRdb retains in-frame clones only, with some absent. The data show about 31,000 clones, with none appearing a single time. The sample comprised peripheral blood mononuclear cells. The receptors were sampled from a person aged 18 to 70 in good health.

Comments on this clone: The CDR3 extends 3 residues past the end of the read, so its final part is completed from the germline J gene. The chain carries TRBV19 and TRBJ2-3; 7 bases fit TRBD2. Looked up from germline, CDR1 is LNHDA and CDR2 is SQIVND (reference sequence). This CDR3 is built from 17 residues. V was clipped by 3 bases and J by 3 bases; unmatched bases: 12. This chain's CDR3 is CASSIVASGTSTDTQYF. The sequenced part of the CDR3 DNA is TGTGCCAGTAGTATCGTCGCTAGCGGAACTAGTACAGATACG.

This clone was seen at least ten times. The read is 3 residues too short to cover the CDR3 end, so that end is filled in from the germline J gene. The chain is built from TRBV5-1 and TRBJ1-2, with D possibly matching TRBD1 (6 bases). CDR3 length: 14 amino acids. Trimming removed 3 bases from V and 2 bases from J, with 11 bases in between. CDR1 and CDR2 from the germline V gene are SGHRS and YFSETQ. The CDR3 sequence: CASSWATGNYGYTF. Partial CDR3 DNA: TGCGCCAGCAGCTGGGCTACAGGGAACTATGGC.

This clone was picked up many times. The CDR3 end falls 3 residues outside the read, so it is completed with the germline J gene. V gene TRBV7-8 combines with J gene TRBJ2-2; weak D call: TRBD1 (5 bases). Germline CDR1 is SGHVS and CDR2 is FQNEAQ. The V end was cut by 1 base, the J end by 8 bases, with 14 bases between. The CDR3 contains 15 residues. CDR3 residues: CASSLVQGQQGELFF. The sequenced CDR3 bases are TGTGCCAGCAGCTTAGTCCAGGGCCAACAAGGGGAG.

Note on this clone: The read stops 3 residues short of the end of the CDR3; the missing end is completed from the germline J gene. This chain links TRBV29-1 with TRBJ2-7, with TRBD2 matching 16 bases. The CDR3 is 19 amino acids. Germline trimming cut 3 bases from V and 3 bases from J; bases unmatched to any gene: 14. The germline CDR1 and CDR2 sequences are SQVTM and ANQGSEA. The CDR3: CSVEVAGGLAGGPFYEQYF. The part of the CDR3 DNA that was read is TGCAGCGTTGAGGTTGCTGGGGGACTAGCGGGAGGGCCGTTCTACGAG.

This clone was recorded many times. The CDR3 end lies 3 residues beyond the end of the read and is filled in from the germline J gene. The rearrangement joins TRBV19 to TRBJ2-2; D may be TRBD1 or TRBD2 (5 bases each). The germline V gene encodes CDR1 LNHDA and CDR2 SQIVND (reference sequence). The length of the CDR3 is 15 residues. V lost 3 bases and J lost 2, with 10 bases in between. The CDR3 loop reads CASSIPGRNTGELFF. CDR3 bases read: TGTGCCAGTAGTATCCCAGGGAGAAACACCGGGGAG.

This clone was observed many times. The read ends 3 residues before the CDR3 terminus; that terminus is restored from the germline J gene. The chain links TRBV19 to TRBJ2-3, with 10 positions matching TRBD2. CDR3 size: 15 residues. Germline CDR1 and CDR2: LNHDA and SQIVND (reference sequence). V lost 1 base to trimming and J lost 5 bases; unmatched junction nucleotides: 3. CDR3 amino acids: CASSIARLAGDTQYF. The CDR3 DNA, read in part, is TGTGCCAGTAGTATAGCGCGACTAGCGGGAGATACG.

Concerning this clone: The read finishes 3 residues shy of the CDR3 end, and the germline J gene is used to complete it. V usage is TRBV7-2 and J usage is TRBJ1-4; weak D call: TRBD1 (5 bases). The CDR3 consists of 15 residues. Germline V CDR1 and CDR2: SGHTA, FQGNSA. The sequenced CDR3 bases are TGTGCCAGCAGCTCCGGACAAAGCTATAATTCACCA. Amino acids: CASSSGQSYNSP. The CDR3 as a whole reads CASSSGQSYNSPLFF.

This clone was seen ten or more times. The CDR3 protein is CASSPRHSNYGYTF. The CDR3 DNA, read in part, is TGTGCCAGCAGCCCTCGGCACAGTAACTATGGC. J is TRBJ1-2 and V is TRBV6-2 or TRBV6-3, with D uncertain. The read ends 3 residues before the CDR3 terminus; that terminus is restored from the germline J gene. Germline lookup yields CDR1 MNHEY and CDR2 SVGEGT. There are 14 residues in the CDR3. The germline V and J ends were trimmed by 6 bases and 1 base, with 12 bases remaining between them.

This clone was recorded many times. The read is 3 residues too short to cover the CDR3 end, so that end is filled in from the germline J gene. The rearrangement uses TRBV6-4 and TRBJ1-2, with 8 bases that match TRBD1. From germline, CDR1 is MRHNA and CDR2 SNTAGT. The CDR3 has 14 residues. V lost 5 bases to trimming and J lost 4 bases; unmatched junction nucleotides: 6. Incomplete CDR3 DNA: TGTGCCAGCAGTCCGGACAGGGAATCCTATGGC. It specifies CASSPDRESYG. The CDR3 reads in full as CASSPDRESYGYTF.

This clone occurred many times. The CDR3 extends 3 residues past the end of the read, so its final part is completed from the germline J gene. The gene calls are TRBV7-9 and TRBJ2-1, with TRBD2 matching 8 bases. The CDR3 totals 14 residues. CDR1 is SEHNR, CDR2 FQNEAQ, per germline (reference sequence). V trimming: 2 bases; J trimming: 4 bases; junction bases outside the gene matches: 1. CDR3 DNA, as far as it was read: TGTGCCAGCAGCTTAAAGCGGGAGTACAATGAG. The encoded protein is CASSLKREYNE. The entire CDR3 reads CASSLKREYNEQFF. The full variable domain, its missing parts supplied by reference TRBV7-9 and TRBJ2-1, is DTGVSQNPRHKITKRGQNVTFRCDPISEHNRLYWYRQTLGQGPEFLTYFQNEAQLEKSRLLSDRFSAERPKGSFSTLEIQRTEQGDSAMYLCASSLKREYNEQFFGPGTRLTVL.

A few counts support this clone. Coverage ceases 3 residues before the CDR3 finishes, and the germline J gene fills in the end. V is TRBV7-2 and J is TRBJ1-2; D is possibly TRBD1 (5 bases). The CDR3 length is 14 residues. Germline CDR1 and CDR2: SGHTA and FQGNSA. The CDR3 loop reads CASSLLRGLYDYTF. CDR3 DNA (partial): TGTGCCAGCAGCTTACTTAGGGGACTATACGAC.

This clone appeared many times. The read gets to within 3 residues of the CDR3 end, and the germline J gene fills in the rest. The rearrangement links TRBV5-1 to TRBJ2-5; 8 bases match TRBD2. This CDR3 contains 14 residues. Trimming took 6 bases from V and 3 from J; bases not matched to a gene: 7. In germline, CDR1 is SGHRS, CDR2 YFSETQ. CDR3 DNA, as far as it was read: TGCGCCAGCAACAACGGGGGGGCCGAAGAGACC. It specifies CASNNGGAEET. The complete CDR3 sequence is CASNNGGAEETQYF.

This clone was found many times. The read terminates 3 residues ahead of where the CDR3 ends, so the germline J gene completes it. The chain carries TRBV19 and TRBJ1-4; weak D call: TRBD1 (6 bases). The V and J ends lost 7 bases and 7 bases respectively, with 16 bases between them. In germline, CDR1 is LNHDA, CDR2 SQIVND (reference sequence). The CDR3 has 14 amino acids. CDR3 amino acids: CASTKGRQVEKLFF. The CDR3 DNA, read in part, is TGTGCCAGTACTAAAGGCCGACAGGTTGAAAAA.

This clone was seen many times. The CDR3 sequence is CASSMDRANTEAFF. CDR3 DNA, as far as it was read: TGTGCCAGTAGTATGGACAGGGCGAACACTGAA. The genes are TRBV19 and TRBJ1-1; 8 bases match TRBD1. The DNA ends 3 residues before the CDR3 does, and the rest of the CDR3 is filled in from the germline J gene. This CDR3 has 14 residues. The J segment lost 1 base and the V segment lost 3 bases, leaving 1 base of the junction unmatched. Germline CDR1 is LNHDA and CDR2 is SQIVND (reference sequence).

About this clone itself: The read ends 3 residues before the CDR3 terminus; that terminus is restored from the germline J gene. The chain has TRBV7-6 and TRBJ1-1, with 7 bases identical to TRBD1. Germline V gene lookup returns CDR1 SGHVS and CDR2 FNYEAQ. The CDR3 covers 12 residues. The covered CDR3 bases are TGTGCCAGCAGGTCCACCAGGGGGGAA. It is translated as CASRSTRGE. The complete CDR3 reads CASRSTRGEAFF.

The table lists this clone with many counts. The CDR3 end falls 3 residues outside the read, so it is completed with the germline J gene. The chain links TRBV7-2 to TRBJ2-7, with a weak D call TRBD2 (6 bases). Germline CDR1 reads SGHTA; CDR2 reads FQGNSA. The CDR3 covers 14 residues. V was clipped by 4 bases and J by 3 bases, with 13 bases between them. CDR3 amino acids: CASSSGLGYYEQYF. CDR3 DNA, as far as it was read: TGTGCCAGCAGCTCGGGACTCGGGTACTACGAG.

This clone was detected many times. The read stops 3 residues short of the end of the CDR3; the missing end is completed from the germline J gene. The rearrangement joins TRBV7-8 to TRBJ1-1, with D uncertain. Trimming stripped 3 bases from V and 5 bases from J, with 10 bases between. The CDR3 extends over 13 amino acids. Germline V CDR1 and CDR2: SGHVS, FQNEAQ. Partial CDR3 DNA: TGTGCCAGCAGCTTCCTCCCGCGGACTGAA. Its translation: CASSFLPRTE. Given in full, the CDR3 is CASSFLPRTEAFF.

In its sample, this clone was seen many times. Sequencing ends 3 residues short of the CDR3 end; the germline J gene provides the rest. The chain links TRBV19 to TRBJ2-5; 7 nucleotides line up with TRBD2. The germline V gene encodes CDR1 LNHDA and CDR2 SQIVND (reference sequence). This CDR3 has 17 amino acids. V was pared by 5 bases and J by 5 bases, with 17 bases of the junction left unmatched. The part of the CDR3 DNA that was read is TGTGCCAGTAGTCTCCAGCCCTTGGCGGGGGTGGGGGAGACC. This translates into CASSLQPLAGVGET. The complete CDR3 protein is CASSLQPLAGVGETQYF.

This clone showed up many times. The read terminates 3 residues ahead of where the CDR3 ends, so the germline J gene completes it. This chain joins TRBV20-1 and TRBJ2-3; TRBD1 aligns across 9 bases. V lost 3 bases to trimming and J lost 5 bases; unmatched junction nucleotides: 6. This CDR3 has 14 amino acids. Germline CDR1 is DFQATT and CDR2 is SNEGSKA (reference sequence). The sequenced part of the CDR3 DNA is TGCAGTGCTAGTGGGACAGGGTCGGGAGATACG. Protein sequence: CSASGTGSGDT. The full CDR3 is CSASGTGSGDTQYF.

This clone was counted only a few times. A read error may produce the germline difference seen at one junction end. The sample contains more than one DNA sequence encoding this CDR3. The covered CDR3 bases are TGTGCCAGCTCACGATCCGGGACAGGGTTTAACTATGGA. Translated, it gives CASSRSGTGFNYG. The whole CDR3 protein is CASSRSGTGFNYGYTF. The chain couples TRBV18 to TRBJ1-2; TRBD1 matches at 9 bases. The CDR3 goes on 3 residues after the read ends, and that part is filled in from the germline J gene. The germline gives CDR1 KGHSH, CDR2 LQKENI. The CDR3 totals 16 residues.

This clone was seen many times. From the germline J gene comes the end of the CDR3, since the read stops 3 residues before it. The J gene is TRBJ2-7, the V gene TRBV4-2; 8 positions agree with TRBD2. There are 14 residues in the CDR3. V shed 3 bases, J shed 5 bases, and the junction held 6 bases outside the gene matches. Germline-derived CDR1 and CDR2 are LGHNA and YNFKEQ. The CDR3 region is CASSHGTRIHEQYF. CDR3 DNA, as far as it was read: TGTGCCAGCAGCCACGGGACTAGGATTCACGAG.

Ten or more counts support this clone. The CDR3 end lies 3 residues beyond the end of the read and is filled in from the germline J gene. The V call is TRBV30, the J call TRBJ2-7, with 8 bases identical to TRBD2. V was pared by 2 bases and J by 0 bases, with 6 bases of the junction left unmatched. The germline CDR1 and CDR2 sequences are GTSNPN and SVGIG (reference sequence). CDR3 length: 15 residues. The CDR3 DNA, read in part, is TGTGCCTGGAGTAGGGGCGGGGGGAGCTCCTACGAG. Translated, it gives CAWSRGGGSSYE. In full, the CDR3 is CAWSRGGGSSYEQYF. The whole variable domain, remainder taken from reference TRBV30 and TRBJ2-7, is SQTIHQWPATLVQPVGSPLSLECTVEGTSNPNLYWYRQAAGRGLQLLFYSVGIGQISSEVPQNLSASRPQDRQFILSSKKLLLSDSGFYLCAWSRGGGSSYEQYFGPGTRLTVT.

This clone was counted ten times or more. The read ends 3 residues before the CDR3 terminus; that terminus is restored from the germline J gene. The chain recombines TRBV10-3 with TRBJ2-2; D ambiguous. Looked up from germline, CDR1 is ENHRY and CDR2 is SYGVKD. This CDR3 is 16 amino acids long. The V end lost 1 base, the J end lost 0 bases, and 9 bases lay between the germline ends. The sequenced part of the CDR3 DNA is TGTGCCATCAGTGAGTGGGCCATTTCGAACACCGGGGAG. Its translation: CAISEWAISNTGE. The full CDR3 is CAISEWAISNTGELFF.

This clone was observed many times. The missing CDR3 end, 3 residues past where the read stops, is filled in from the germline J gene. This chain connects TRBV5-6 to TRBJ1-2; D gene uncertain. There are 13 residues in the CDR3. Germline V gene data show CDR1 as SGHDT and CDR2 as YYEEEE. Trimming stripped 0 bases from V and 4 bases from J, with 7 bases between. CDR3 protein: CASSLGISYGYTF. Partial CDR3 DNA: TGTGCCAGCAGCTTGGGAATTAGCTATGGC.

This clone was recorded at least ten times. The CDR3 end lies 3 residues beyond the end of the read and is filled in from the germline J gene. The V and J genes are TRBV7-9 and TRBJ2-3; no firm D call. CDR3 length: 13 amino acids. Trimming cost V 1 base and J 4 bases, with 6 bases left between them. Germline V CDR1 and CDR2: SEHNR, FQNEAQ (reference sequence). CDR3 sequence reads: CASSLVPADTQYF. CDR3 DNA (partial): TGTGCCAGCAGCTTAGTACCGGCAGATACG.

Many counts were recorded for this clone. The missing CDR3 end, 3 residues past where the read stops, is filled in from the germline J gene. The V and J genes are TRBV30 and TRBJ2-2; 7 bases fit TRBD2. Germline CDR1 reads GTSNPN; CDR2 reads SVGIG (reference sequence). The CDR3 has 13 amino acids. Germline trimming cut 3 bases from V and 6 bases from J; bases unmatched to any gene: 4. The CDR3 reads CAWSQGGAGELFF. Incomplete CDR3 DNA: TGTGCCTGGAGCCAGGGAGGGGCCGGGGAG.

This clone was counted ten times or more. Read coverage stops 3 residues before the CDR3 terminus; the germline J gene supplies the remainder. The chain couples TRBV5-1 to TRBJ1-5, with 7 nucleotides matching TRBD1. CDR3 length: 14 amino acids. From germline, CDR1 is SGHRS and CDR2 YFSETQ. J gave up 8 bases and V 1 base, and 6 bases lay outside the gene matches. CDR3 in amino acids: CASSLMAGGEPQHF. CDR3 bases read: TGCGCCAGCAGCTTGATGGCAGGGGGAGAGCCC. The variable domain in full, completed from reference TRBV5-1 and TRBJ1-5, reads KAGVTQTPRYLIKTRGQQVTLSCSPISGHRSVSWYQQTPGQGLQFLFEYFSETQRNKGNFPGRFSGRQFSNSRSEMNVSTLELGDSALYLCASSLMAGGEPQHFGDGTRLSIL.